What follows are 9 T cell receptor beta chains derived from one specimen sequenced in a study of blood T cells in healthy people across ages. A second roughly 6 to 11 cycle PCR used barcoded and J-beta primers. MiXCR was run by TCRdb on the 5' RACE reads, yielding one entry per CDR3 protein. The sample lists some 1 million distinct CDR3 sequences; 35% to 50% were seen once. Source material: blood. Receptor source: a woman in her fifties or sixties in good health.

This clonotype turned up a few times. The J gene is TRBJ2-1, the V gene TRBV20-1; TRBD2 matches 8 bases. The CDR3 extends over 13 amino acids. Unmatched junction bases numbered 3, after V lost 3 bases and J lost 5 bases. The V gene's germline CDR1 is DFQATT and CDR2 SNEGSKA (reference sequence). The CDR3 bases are TGCAGTGCTAGCGGGAGGGTGGACAATGAGCAGTTCTTC. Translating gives CSASGRVDNEQFF.

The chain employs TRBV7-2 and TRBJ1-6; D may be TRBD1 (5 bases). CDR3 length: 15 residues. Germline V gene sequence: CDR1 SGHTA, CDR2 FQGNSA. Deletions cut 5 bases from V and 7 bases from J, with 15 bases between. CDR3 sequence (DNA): TGTGCCAGCAGCCCCCCGGGACTGGGGAATTCACCCCTCCACTTT. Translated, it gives CASSPPGLGNSPLHF.

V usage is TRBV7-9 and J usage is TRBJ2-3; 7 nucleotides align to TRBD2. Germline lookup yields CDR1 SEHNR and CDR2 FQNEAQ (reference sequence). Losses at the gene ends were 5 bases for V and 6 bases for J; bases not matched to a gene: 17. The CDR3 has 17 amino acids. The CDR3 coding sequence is TGTGCCAGCAGCCCGGCGGGCGCGGGAGCGATCGCGGATACGCAGTATTTT. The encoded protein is CASSPAGAGAIADTQYF.

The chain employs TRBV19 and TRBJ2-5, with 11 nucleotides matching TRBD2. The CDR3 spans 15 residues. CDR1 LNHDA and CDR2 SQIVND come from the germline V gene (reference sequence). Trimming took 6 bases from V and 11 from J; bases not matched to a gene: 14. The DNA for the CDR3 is TGTGCCAGTAGCGACCTAGCGGGAGGACCCAATGAGCAGTACTTC. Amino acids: CASSDLAGGPNEQYF.

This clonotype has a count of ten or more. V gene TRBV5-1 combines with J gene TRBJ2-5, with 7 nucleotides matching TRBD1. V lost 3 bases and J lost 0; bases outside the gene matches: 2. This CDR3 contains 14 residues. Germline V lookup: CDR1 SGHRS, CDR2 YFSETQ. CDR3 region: CASSSGTDQETQYF. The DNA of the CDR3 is TGCGCCAGCAGCTCAGGGACAGACCAAGAGACCCAGTACTTC.

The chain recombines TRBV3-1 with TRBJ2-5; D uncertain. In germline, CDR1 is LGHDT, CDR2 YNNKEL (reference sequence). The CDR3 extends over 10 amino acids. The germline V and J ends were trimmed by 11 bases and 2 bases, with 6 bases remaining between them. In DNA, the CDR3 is TGTGCCGCAGGTCAAGAGACCCAGTACTTC. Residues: CAAGQETQYF.

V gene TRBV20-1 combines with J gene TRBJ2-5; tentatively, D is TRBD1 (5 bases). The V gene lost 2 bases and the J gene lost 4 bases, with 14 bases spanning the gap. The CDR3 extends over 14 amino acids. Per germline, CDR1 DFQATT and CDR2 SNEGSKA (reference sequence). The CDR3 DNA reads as TGCAGTGCTAGATGGTCAGGGCGTGGAGAGACCCAGTACTTC. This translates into CSARWSGRGETQYF.

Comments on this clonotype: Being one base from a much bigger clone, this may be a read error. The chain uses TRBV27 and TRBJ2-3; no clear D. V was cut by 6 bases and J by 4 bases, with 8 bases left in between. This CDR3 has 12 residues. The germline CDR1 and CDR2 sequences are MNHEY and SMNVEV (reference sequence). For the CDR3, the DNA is TGTGCCAGCAGGCCGACACCAGATACGCAGTATTTT. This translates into CASRPTPDTQYF.

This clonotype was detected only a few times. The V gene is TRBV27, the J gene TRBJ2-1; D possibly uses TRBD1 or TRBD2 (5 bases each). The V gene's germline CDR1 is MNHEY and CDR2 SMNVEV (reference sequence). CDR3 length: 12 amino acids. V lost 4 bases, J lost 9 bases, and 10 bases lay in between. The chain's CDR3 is CASSWGFGEQFF. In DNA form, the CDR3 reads TGTGCCAGCAGTTGGGGGTTCGGTGAGCAGTTCTTC.